Below are 32 T cell receptor beta chains sequenced from a single sample in a study of T cell repertoires in cytomegalovirus infection. These TCRs' antigens remain unknown. Each CDR3 protein gets one entry after TCRdb re-called the reads with MiXCR. The sample includes a few hundred thousand distinct CDR3 sequences, 25% to 35% of them seen just once. The sample here was cultured PBMCs, taken from culture after CMV antigen stimulation. The receptors come from a human donor in good health (CMV status not recorded). Some clones in this sample may be carry-over from other donors' samples.

This clonotype was recorded at least ten times. The gene calls are TRBV28 and TRBJ2-3, with D perhaps matching TRBD1 (6 bases). CDR3 length equals 15 residues. Germline CDR1 MDHEN, CDR2 SYDVKM. Between the trimmed V and J ends, which lost 5 bases and 4 bases, there was a span of 16 bases. The CDR3 loop is CASSPPTRGSDTQYF. The CDR3, as DNA: TGTGCCAGCAGTCCCCCTACTAGGGGGTCAGATACGCAGTATTTT.

This clonotype was counted between two and nine times. The chain couples TRBV7-6 to TRBJ2-5; D might be TRBD1 (6 bases). The CDR3 loop spans 16 amino acids. Trimming pared 4 bases from V and 0 bases from J, leaving 15 bases between. CDR1 SGHVS and CDR2 FNYEAQ come from the germline V gene. CDR3 protein: CASSSGQTLYQETQYF. The CDR3, as DNA: TGTGCCAGCAGCTCTGGACAGACCCTGTACCAAGAGACCCAGTACTTC.

The rearrangement joins TRBV5-1 to TRBJ2-7; 10 bases are a match to TRBD2. CDR3 length equals 16 residues. Trimming took 1 base from V and 6 from J; bases not matched to a gene: 10. CDR1 and CDR2 (germline): SGHRS, YFSETQ. Written as DNA, the CDR3 is TGCGCCAGCAGCTTGAAGGGGCTACTAGCGGGGTCCGAGCAGTACTTC. It encodes CASSLKGLLAGSEQYF. Filled out from reference TRBV5-1 and TRBJ2-7, the complete variable domain reads KAGVTQTPRYLIKTRGQQVTLSCSPISGHRSVSWYQQTPGQGLQFLFEYFSETQRNKGNFPGRFSGRQFSNSRSEMNVSTLELGDSALYLCASSLKGLLAGSEQYFGPGTRLTVT.

Only one count was recorded for this clonotype. The chain is built from TRBV5-1 and TRBJ2-1, with 10 bases matching TRBD2. CDR1 SGHRS and CDR2 YFSETQ come from the germline V gene. V shed 0 bases and J 9 bases; nucleotides not matched to a gene: 6. This CDR3 has 15 residues. The CDR3 DNA reads as TGCGCCAGCAGCTTGGCCTCTAGCGGGGGTGCTGAGCAGTTCTTC. As protein: CASSLASSGGAEQFF. Full variable domain (rest looked up from reference TRBV5-1 and TRBJ2-1): KAGVTQTPRYLIKTRGQQVTLSCSPISGHRSVSWYQQTPGQGLQFLFEYFSETQRNKGNFPGRFSGRQFSNSRSEMNVSTLELGDSALYLCASSLASSGGAEQFFGPGTRLTVL.

This clonotype came up a few times. V and J are TRBV19 and TRBJ1-1; 8 bases agree with TRBD1. Germline assignment: CDR1 LNHDA and CDR2 SQIVND (reference sequence). The CDR3 is 18 amino acids. V lost 1 base, J lost 0 bases, and 10 bases stayed unmatched. CDR3 bases: TGTGCCAGTAGTATAGCCTCTTGGACAGGGATAATGAACACTGAAGCTTTCTTT. Its translation is CASSIASWTGIMNTEAFF.

This chain uses TRBV15 with TRBJ2-5; D may match TRBD1 or TRBD2 (6 bases each). Trimming took off 3 bases at V and 1 base at J, with 12 bases between the two ends. Germline CDR1 is LNHNV and CDR2 is YYDKDF (reference sequence). The CDR3 spans 15 residues. CDR3 protein: CATSSRGGSQETQYF. In DNA, the CDR3 is TGTGCCACCAGCAGCAGGGGAGGTTCCCAAGAGACCCAGTACTTC.

The J gene is TRBJ2-7, the V gene TRBV5-1; D not resolved. The germline V gene has CDR1 SGHRS and CDR2 YFSETQ. V dropped 0 bases and J dropped 2 bases, with 9 bases sitting between them. This CDR3 spans 14 amino acids. The CDR3 here is CASSLEDGPYEQYF. The CDR3, as DNA: TGCGCCAGCAGCTTGGAGGACGGCCCCTACGAGCAGTACTTC.

In the case of this clonotype: The germline gene is not matched at one end of the junction; a read error may be the cause. The V call is TRBV20-1, the J call TRBJ2-1; 16 bases agree with TRBD2. This CDR3 has 14 residues. CDR1 and CDR2 (germline): DFQATT, SNEGSKA (reference sequence). CDR3 sequence reads: CSATPGTSGRARVF. The CDR3 DNA reads as TGCAGTGCTACACCAGGGACTAGCGGGAGGGCCCGGGTCTTC.

V is TRBV6-1 and J is TRBJ1-5; 10 bases fit TRBD1. Germline lookup yields CDR1 MNHNS and CDR2 SASEGT. The CDR3 runs to 19 residues. The ends lost 6 bases at V and 0 bases at J; junction bases unmatched: 14. The CDR3 sequence: CASSPWGTGAPPSNQPQHF. CDR3 in DNA: TGTGCCAGCAGCCCCTGGGGGACAGGGGCCCCCCCTAGCAATCAGCCCCAGCATTTT.

The gene calls are TRBV5-1 and TRBJ2-1, with 7 bases matching TRBD2. The germline CDR1 and CDR2 sequences are SGHRS and YFSETQ. V lost 3 bases, J lost 4 bases, and 10 bases stayed unmatched. The CDR3 extends over 16 amino acids. CDR3: CASSSGLTSDYNEQFF. CDR3 nucleotides: TGCGCCAGCAGCTCCGGACTAACTAGCGATTACAATGAGCAGTTCTTC.

V and J are TRBV4-2 and TRBJ1-6; no definite D call. With 0 bases removed from V and 7 bases from J, the gap between germline ends came to 7 bases. This CDR3 is built from 14 residues. From germline, CDR1 is LGHNA and CDR2 YNFKEQ. The CDR3 nucleotides read TGTGCCAGCAGCCAAGATCACAGAAATTCACCCCTCCACTTT. Its translation is CASSQDHRNSPLHF.

The rearrangement joins TRBV12-5 to TRBJ2-2; D possibly corresponds to TRBD1 (5 bases). CDR1 is LGHNT, CDR2 FRNRAP, per germline. Trimming left V 3 bases short and J 2 bases short, with 13 bases between. The CDR3 loop spans 16 amino acids. DNA for the CDR3: TGTGCTAGTGGTTTAGGGGCGCCGCCTAACACCGGGGAGCTGTTTTTT. Protein: CASGLGAPPNTGELFF.

This clonotype was picked up a small number of times. V and J are TRBV15 and TRBJ1-5, with a possible D match to TRBD1 (6 bases). The V gene lost 0 bases and the J gene lost 7 bases, with 16 bases spanning the gap. CDR1 LNHNV and CDR2 YYDKDF come from the germline V gene (reference sequence). The CDR3 is 16 amino acids. CDR3 residues: CATSRDSREGEQPQHF. CDR3 bases: TGTGCCACCAGCAGAGATTCGAGGGAGGGGGAGCAGCCCCAGCATTTT. Full variable domain (rest looked up from reference TRBV15 and TRBJ1-5): DAMVIQNPRYQVTQFGKPVTLSCSQTLNHNVMYWYQQKSSQAPKLLFHYYDKDFNNEADTPDNFQSRRPNTSFCFLDIRSPGLGDTAMYLCATSRDSREGEQPQHFGDGTRLSIL.

The chain employs TRBV5-1 and TRBJ2-1; 11 nucleotides align to TRBD2. Germline lookup yields CDR1 SGHRS and CDR2 YFSETQ. The CDR3 runs to 16 residues. The V gene end was trimmed by 4 bases and the J gene end by 2 bases; junction bases not matched to a gene: 5. The CDR3 spells CASSRTSGGPYNEQFF. The CDR3 DNA follows: TGCGCCAGCAGCAGAACTAGCGGGGGTCCCTACAATGAGCAGTTCTTC.

The chain recombines TRBV5-1 with TRBJ2-1; D possibly corresponds to TRBD1 (5 bases). The length of the CDR3 is 12 residues. V lost 4 bases to trimming and J lost 8 bases, with 10 bases between them. Germline CDR1 SGHRS, CDR2 YFSETQ. CDR3 nucleotide sequence: TGCGCCAGCAGCGAGCAGGGATATGAGCAGTTCTTC. This translates into CASSEQGYEQFF.

This clonotype has only a few counts. The chain is built from TRBV5-4 and TRBJ2-3, with D hard to call. The V gene's germline CDR1 is SGHNT and CDR2 YYREEE (reference sequence). The CDR3 has 13 residues. V shed 0 bases and J shed 2 bases, with 4 bases lying between them. The CDR3 is CASSLDFTDTQYF. The CDR3 coding sequence is TGTGCCAGCAGCTTGGACTTCACAGATACGCAGTATTTT.

The chain carries TRBV6-6 and TRBJ2-4; D possibly corresponds to TRBD1 (5 bases). Germline values: CDR1 MNHNY, CDR2 SVGAGI (reference sequence). The ends were cut back, 3 bases at V and 3 bases at J, with 12 bases in the middle. This CDR3 has 15 residues. The CDR3 loop is CASSYLGEDKNIQYF. As DNA, the CDR3 is TGTGCCAGCAGTTATTTAGGGGAAGACAAAAACATTCAGTACTTC.

The chain combines TRBV7-8 with TRBJ1-5; D is perhaps TRBD1 (5 bases). CDR3 length: 16 amino acids. V was shortened by 6 bases and J by 0 bases, with 15 bases between the two germline ends. The germline gives CDR1 SGHVS, CDR2 FQNEAQ. CDR3 sequence (DNA): TGTGCCAGCAGTCCTTTCTCCGGGGCTAGCAATCAGCCCCAGCATTTT. Translated: CASSPFSGASNQPQHF. The whole variable domain, filled in from reference TRBV7-8 and TRBJ1-5, reads GAGVSQSPRYKVAKRGQDVALRCDPISGHVSLFWYQQALGQGPEFLTYFQNEAQLDKSGLPSDRFFAERPEGSVSTLKIQRTQQEDSAVYLCASSPFSGASNQPQHFGDGTRLSIL.

This clonotype was seen repeatedly, ten times or more. The V gene is TRBV7-6, the J gene TRBJ2-1, with D unclear. Germline V gene lookup returns CDR1 SGHVS and CDR2 FNYEAQ. The CDR3 spans 14 residues. With 5 bases removed from V and 4 bases from J, the gap between germline ends came to 12 bases. In DNA form, the CDR3 reads TGTGCCAGCAGCCGGATGATGGGGTACAATGAGCAGTTCTTC. Its translation: CASSRMMGYNEQFF.

The chain couples TRBV12-3 or TRBV12-4 to TRBJ2-3; 12 positions match TRBD2. The V gene end was trimmed by 5 bases and the J gene end by 5 bases; junction bases not matched to a gene: 8. This CDR3 comprises 16 residues. CDR3 region: CASSPTSGSGIDTQYF. CDR3 DNA: TGTGCCAGCAGTCCGACTAGCGGGAGTGGTATAGATACGCAGTATTTT.

The V call is TRBV5-1, the J call TRBJ2-7; TRBD2 matches at 14 bases. Germline CDR1 SGHRS, CDR2 YFSETQ. The CDR3 extends over 15 amino acids. Losses at the gene ends were 3 bases for V and 4 bases for J; bases not matched to a gene: 3. The CDR3 is CASSWGLAGEYEQYF. The CDR3 DNA reads TGCGCCAGCAGCTGGGGACTAGCGGGAGAGTACGAGCAGTACTTC.

The rearrangement uses TRBV7-6 and TRBJ1-3, with D unclear. From germline, CDR1 is SGHVS and CDR2 FNYEAQ. Trimming pared 2 bases from V and 0 bases from J, leaving 8 bases between. The CDR3 extends over 15 amino acids. CDR3 residues: CASSLLPRSGNTIYF. The CDR3 DNA sequence: TGTGCCAGCAGCTTATTGCCCCGCTCTGGAAACACCATATATTTT.

V usage is TRBV5-1 and J usage is TRBJ1-1, with D tentatively TRBD1 (6 bases). The V end was cut by 0 bases, the J end by 6 bases, with 15 bases between. This CDR3 spans 15 amino acids. Germline loops: CDR1 SGHRS, CDR2 YFSETQ. CDR3 region: CASSLVPGAVSEAFF. The CDR3 region has the DNA TGCGCCAGCAGCTTGGTTCCGGGGGCGGTGTCTGAAGCTTTCTTT.

This clonotype was detected once. The V gene is TRBV5-5, the J gene TRBJ2-1; the D gene could be TRBD1 or TRBD2 (6 bases each). This CDR3 has 13 amino acids. With 2 bases removed from V and 15 bases from J, the gap between germline ends came to 18 bases. From germline, CDR1 is SGHKS and CDR2 YYEKEE (reference sequence). CDR3 in DNA: TGTGCCAGCAGCTTTTACAGGGACCGGGGGCTGTTCTTC. It translates to CASSFYRDRGLFF.

A few counts support this clonotype. The chain links TRBV15 to TRBJ1-1; D is perhaps TRBD1 (5 bases). V lost 4 bases and J 1 base, leaving 7 bases between the germline ends. CDR3 length equals 13 residues. CDR1 and CDR2 (germline): LNHNV, YYDKDF (reference sequence). CDR3 in amino acids: CATSNGGNTEAFF. CDR3 nucleotide sequence: TGTGCCACCAGCAACGGGGGGAACACTGAAGCTTTCTTT.

In its sample, this clonotype was seen a few times. This chain links TRBV12-3 or TRBV12-4 with TRBJ2-7, with unresolved D. This CDR3 contains 13 residues. The V gene lost 4 bases and the J gene lost 5 bases, with 12 bases spanning the gap. The CDR3 region is CASSSRPHHEQYF. The CDR3 DNA reads TGTGCCAGCAGTTCCCGACCTCACCACGAGCAGTACTTC.

Remarks on this clonotype: Relative to the germline gene, one junction end is altered; a read error may explain this. The chain is built from TRBV20-1 and TRBJ2-3, with 13 bases identical to TRBD2. CDR3 length: 19 residues. CDR1 is DFQATT, CDR2 SNEGSKA, per germline (reference sequence). In DNA, the CDR3 is TGCAGTGCTAGAGATAACACGGGACTAGCGGGATTGAGCACAGATACGCAGTGTTTT. The encoded protein is CSARDNTGLAGLSTDTQCF.

This clonotype was observed a few times. The CDR3 is CASIGVLRATGELFF. In nucleotides, the CDR3 is TGTGCCAGCATAGGGGTTTTGCGGGCGACCGGGGAGCTGTTTTTT. The J gene is TRBJ2-2, the V gene TRBV2; D tentatively reads TRBD1 or TRBD2 (5 bases each). Deletions cut 7 bases from V and 5 bases from J, with 17 bases between. Germline-derived CDR1 and CDR2 are SNHLY and FYNNEI. This CDR3 spans 15 amino acids.

This clonotype came up a few times. The rearrangement uses TRBV5-3 and TRBJ1-5; D is undetermined. TRBV5-3 is reported as an ORF; its role is uncertain. V lost 8 bases to trimming and J lost 0 bases, with 15 bases between them. There are 15 residues in the CDR3. As DNA, the CDR3 is TGTGCCAGCAGCCTAAACAGTAATAGCAATCAGCCCCAGCATTTT. Its translation: CASSLNSNSNQPQHF.

The rearrangement uses TRBV19 and TRBJ1-3, with 10 positions matching TRBD1. V trimming: 6 bases; J trimming: 4 bases; junction bases outside the gene matches: 9. The CDR3 runs 16 residues. CDR1 LNHDA and CDR2 SQIVND come from the germline V gene (reference sequence). CDR3 coding DNA: TGTGCCAGTAGCCTTGGGGACAGGGGACGCGGAAACACCATATATTTT. Translated: CASSLGDRGRGNTIYF.

This sequence joins TRBV20-1 and TRBJ2-7; 10 positions agree with TRBD2. Germline CDR1 is DFQATT and CDR2 is SNEGSKA (reference sequence). V was clipped by 1 base and J by 6 bases; unmatched bases: 3. This CDR3 region has 13 residues. CDR3 in DNA: TGCAGTGCTAGAGGGAGCGGGAGGGGCGAGCAGTACTTC. This gives the protein CSARGSGRGEQYF.

The table lists this clonotype with a few counts. This chain links TRBV12-3 or TRBV12-4 with TRBJ1-5, with a possible D match to TRBD1 (5 bases). Trimming pared 4 bases from V and 6 bases from J, leaving 13 bases between. The CDR3 contains 14 residues. The CDR3 nucleotides read TGTGCCAGCAGTTCCTCTTACAGGTTTCAGCCCCAGCATTTT. Translation gives CASSSSYRFQPQHF.